What follows are 24 T cell receptor beta chains derived from one specimen sequenced in a study of blood T cell repertoires in COVID-19. The protocol was immunoSEQ multiplex PCR, while the TCRdb copy is restricted to in-frame clones and leaves out a portion. The sample yields some 300,000 clones, under 90% seen once. Sequencing was done on a sample of PBMCs or T cells enriched from blood (not recorded which). Every receptor here comes from a woman aged 50 to 60 who had been exposed to COVID-19.

The J gene is TRBJ1-6, the V gene TRBV5-6, with 8 nucleotides matching TRBD1. V dropped 4 bases and J dropped 10; count of bases not matched to a gene: 7. There are 14 residues in the CDR3. Looked up from germline, CDR1 is SGHDT and CDR2 is YYEEEE. CDR3 in amino acids: CASSPGQGASPLHF. The DNA of the CDR3 is TGTGCCAGCAGCCCGGGGCAGGGGGCCTCACCCCTCCACTTT.

The chain joins TRBV11-2 to TRBJ2-1; 8 nucleotides match TRBD1. CDR1 is SGHAT and CDR2 is FQNNGV in the germline V gene. This CDR3 spans 16 amino acids. The trim removed 6 bases at V and 1 base at J, leaving 8 bases unmatched. Here the CDR3 reads CASRNIRGLSYNEQFF. The CDR3 nucleotides are TGTGCCAGCAGAAATATCAGGGGGCTTTCCTACAATGAGCAGTTCTTC.

J is TRBJ2-1 and V is TRBV10-1, with TRBD2 matching 8 bases. The CDR3 length is 15 residues. V gave up 5 bases and J gave up 2 bases; unmatched junction bases: 5. CDR1 and CDR2 (germline): WNHNN, SYGVQD (reference sequence). The chain's CDR3 is CASSPGGQPYNEQFF. CDR3 DNA sequence: TGCGCCAGCAGTCCGGGAGGGCAGCCCTACAATGAGCAGTTCTTC.

V is TRBV4-1 and J is TRBJ2-6; D gene uncertain. CDR1 is MGHRA and CDR2 is YSYEKL in the germline V gene. V lost 1 base and J lost 2, with 9 bases in between. The CDR3 sequence is 16 residues long. The CDR3 DNA is TGCGCCAGCAGCCAAGGTGTCCCTACTGGGGCCAACGTCCTGACTTTC. This encodes CASSQGVPTGANVLTF.

The V call is TRBV5-6, the J call TRBJ2-7; the D gene is possibly TRBD1 (6 bases). CDR3 size: 12 residues. The ends were cut back, 3 bases at V and 3 bases at J, with 7 bases in the middle. Germline V gene data show CDR1 as SGHDT and CDR2 as YYEEEE. CDR3 protein: CASSSGVYEQYF. In nucleotides, the CDR3 is TGTGCCAGCAGCTCAGGGGTCTACGAGCAGTACTTC.

The chain combines TRBV2 with TRBJ2-2, with 7 bases fitting TRBD2. This CDR3 comprises 14 residues. The V gene end was trimmed by 4 bases and the J gene end by 4 bases; junction bases not matched to a gene: 3. The germline CDR1 and CDR2 sequences are SNHLY and FYNNEI. The CDR3 sequence: CASSVTSFTGELFF. The CDR3 DNA is TGTGCCAGCAGTGTGACTAGCTTCACCGGGGAGCTGTTTTTT.

The gene calls are TRBV12-3 or TRBV12-4 and TRBJ2-7; TRBD1 is a possible D gene (6 bases). CDR3 length: 13 residues. V gave up 4 bases and J gave up 6 bases, with 13 bases separating them. The DNA for the CDR3 is TGTGCCAGCAGTTCAACAGGGCGCGCCGAGCAGTACTTC. It yields the protein CASSSTGRAEQYF.

The chain combines TRBV6-1 with TRBJ2-5; 9 positions match TRBD1. Germline assignment: CDR1 MNHNS and CDR2 SASEGT. V trimming: 0 bases; J trimming: 1 base; junction bases outside the gene matches: 6. This CDR3 contains 17 residues. As DNA, the CDR3 is TGTGCCAGCAGTGAAGCGTACCGGGACAGGGTCCAAGAGACCCAGTACTTC. It is translated as CASSEAYRDRVQETQYF.

This rearrangement joins TRBV19 to TRBJ1-2, with D unclear. This CDR3 has 15 residues. With 1 base removed from V and 4 bases from J, the gap between germline ends came to 13 bases. Germline V lookup: CDR1 LNHDA, CDR2 SQIVND (reference sequence). CDR3 in amino acids: CASSIVRGSGYGYTF. The CDR3 DNA reads TGTGCCAGTAGTATAGTTCGGGGATCGGGCTATGGCTACACCTTC.

The rearrangement links TRBV19 to TRBJ1-3, with D hard to call. In germline, CDR1 is LNHDA, CDR2 SQIVND (reference sequence). This CDR3 region has 13 residues. The V gene lost 6 bases and the J gene lost 9 bases, with 15 bases spanning the gap. The CDR3 protein is CASRKPGAATIYF. CDR3 DNA sequence: TGTGCCAGTAGAAAGCCCGGTGCGGCCACCATATATTTT.

V gene TRBV10-3 combines with J gene TRBJ1-2; D is possibly TRBD1 (6 bases). This CDR3 is 15 amino acids long. The germline V and J ends were trimmed by 0 bases and 2 bases, with 10 bases remaining between them. CDR1 is ENHRY, CDR2 SYGVKD, per germline. This chain's CDR3 is CAISESLTGNYGYTF. CDR3 nucleotide sequence: TGTGCCATCAGTGAGTCCCTTACAGGGAACTATGGCTACACCTTC.

The chain recombines TRBV27 with TRBJ2-7; 7 positions agree with TRBD1. The CDR3 consists of 14 residues. Germline CDR1 is MNHEY and CDR2 is SMNVEV (reference sequence). Losses at the gene ends were 3 bases for V and 3 bases for J; bases not matched to a gene: 5. The CDR3 loop reads CASSLGRGNYEQYF. The CDR3 DNA reads TGTGCCAGCAGTTTGGGCAGGGGGAACTACGAGCAGTACTTC.

The chain couples TRBV19 to TRBJ1-2; D gene ambiguous. V was shortened by 5 bases and J by 5 bases, with 18 bases between the two germline ends. CDR3 length equals 15 residues. The germline V gene encodes CDR1 LNHDA and CDR2 SQIVND (reference sequence). In DNA form, the CDR3 reads TGTGCCAGTAGTCGCCCCCGGGATGATCTATATGGCTACACCTTC. This sequence encodes CASSRPRDDLYGYTF. The variable domain in full, with the rest retrieved from reference TRBV19 and TRBJ1-2, is DGGITQSPKYLFRKEGQNVTLSCEQNLNHDAMYWYRQDPGQGLRLIYYSQIVNDFQKGDIAEGYSVSREKKESFPLTVTSAQKNPTAFYLCASSRPRDDLYGYTFGSGTRLTVV.

The chain combines TRBV18 with TRBJ1-4; 10 bases line up with TRBD1. V trimming: 3 bases; J trimming: 7 bases; junction bases outside the gene matches: 8. Germline CDR1 KGHSH, CDR2 LQKENI. The CDR3 totals 16 residues. The DNA for the CDR3 is TGTGCCAGCTCACCTTTATCCGGGACAGGGGTTGAAAAACTGTTTTTT. Protein: CASSPLSGTGVEKLFF. The full variable domain, rest sourced from reference TRBV18 and TRBJ1-4, is NAGVMQNPRHLVRRRGQEARLRCSPMKGHSHVYWYRQLPEEGLKFMVYLQKENIIDESGMPKERFSAEFPKEGPSILRIQQVVRGDSAAYFCASSPLSGTGVEKLFFGSGTQLSVL.

The V and J genes are TRBV30 and TRBJ1-5; tentative D call: TRBD1 (6 bases). The V gene lost 5 bases and the J gene lost 7 bases, with 15 bases spanning the gap. CDR1 and CDR2 (germline): GTSNPN, SVGIG (reference sequence). This CDR3 has 13 amino acids. The chain's CDR3 is CAWGTGRDQPQHF. Here the CDR3 DNA reads TGTGCCTGGGGCACAGGGAGGGACCAGCCCCAGCATTTT.

This clone was counted once. The rearrangement joins TRBV5-1 to TRBJ1-6; no clear D. The V and J ends lost 4 bases and 9 bases respectively, with 11 bases between them. Germline CDR1 reads SGHRS; CDR2 reads YFSETQ. This CDR3 region has 13 residues. CDR3 DNA: TGCGCCAGCAGCCTAGACCCTGCTTCACCCCTCCACTTT. It yields the protein CASSLDPASPLHF.

The chain recombines TRBV15 with TRBJ1-4; maybe TRBD1 (6 bases). This CDR3 has 14 residues. In germline, CDR1 is LNHNV, CDR2 YYDKDF (reference sequence). The V end was cut by 2 bases, the J end by 7 bases, with 11 bases between. This CDR3 is CATSRRRGGEKLFF. DNA for the CDR3: TGTGCCACCAGCAGAAGAAGAGGGGGTGAAAAACTGTTTTTT.

The rearrangement links TRBV5-6 to TRBJ1-2, with 7 bases matching TRBD1. This CDR3 contains 16 residues. Unmatched junction bases numbered 10, after V lost 4 bases and J lost 1 base. Germline values: CDR1 SGHDT, CDR2 YYEEEE. In DNA, the CDR3 is TGTGCCAGCAGCCAACTAGCGGGACAGAGTAACTATGGCTACACCTTC. Amino acid sequence: CASSQLAGQSNYGYTF.

This clone was seen a handful of times. The chain recombines TRBV6-2 or TRBV6-3 with TRBJ1-2; TRBD1 is a possible D gene (6 bases). CDR1 and CDR2 (germline): MNHEY, SVGEGT. This CDR3 is 14 amino acids long. The V end was cut by 5 bases, the J end by 5 bases, with 15 bases between. CDR3 bases: TGTGCCAGCAGTAAAGAGACAGGCGTATATGGCTACACCTTC. Translated, it gives CASSKETGVYGYTF.

This clone was recorded once. The V gene is TRBV27, the J gene TRBJ2-7; D gene unclear. There are 12 residues in the CDR3. V lost 7 bases, J lost 3 bases, and 10 bases lay in between. Germline V gene lookup returns CDR1 MNHEY and CDR2 SMNVEV (reference sequence). CDR3 in DNA: TGTGCCAGCACTGGGCGCAACTACGAGCAGTACTTC. It specifies CASTGRNYEQYF.

The V and J genes are TRBV10-3 and TRBJ1-1; 9 bases line up with TRBD1. The CDR3 is 14 residues long. V shed 4 bases, J shed 3 bases, and the junction held 3 bases outside the gene matches. CDR1 and CDR2 from the germline V gene are ENHRY and SYGVKD. CDR3 nucleotide sequence: TGTGCCATCAGTGTACAGGGGGCCCACACTGAAGCTTTCTTT. Its translation: CAISVQGAHTEAFF.

This clone was seen a handful of times. The genes are TRBV5-1 and TRBJ2-7; D is perhaps TRBD1 (5 bases). Trimming shortened V by 2 bases and J by 3 bases, and 15 bases separated the two germline ends. Germline V gives CDR1 SGHRS, CDR2 YFSETQ. The CDR3 is 15 residues long. The CDR3: CASSLKRDSLYEQYF. CDR3 DNA: TGCGCCAGCAGCTTAAAAAGAGACAGCCTCTACGAGCAGTACTTC.

This clone has just a few counts. The chain carries TRBV3-1 (or the pseudogene TRBV3-2) and TRBJ1-2; the match to TRBD1 covers 10 bases. Germline V gene lookup returns CDR1 LGHDT and CDR2 YNNKEL (reference sequence). With V trimmed by 3 bases and J by 4 bases, 5 bases remained unmatched. The CDR3 loop spans 15 amino acids. The CDR3 spells CASSHGDRGGYGYTF. Written as DNA, the CDR3 is TGTGCCAGCAGCCATGGGGACAGGGGAGGCTATGGCTACACCTTC.

This sequence joins TRBV20-1 and TRBJ2-5; weak D call: TRBD2 (5 bases). V was clipped by 7 bases and J by 5 bases, with 11 bases between them. This CDR3 contains 11 residues. In germline, CDR1 is DFQATT, CDR2 SNEGSKA (reference sequence). CDR3 loop: CSVLARETQYF. CDR3 coding DNA: TGCAGTGTCCTAGCCCGGGAGACCCAGTACTTC.